The clone carrying this T cell receptor (beta chain) showed up just a few times. This record comes from a study of patients and donors after allogeneic stem cell transplantation. J lost 0 bases, V lost 2 bases, and 9 bases had no gene match. Germline values: CDR1 LGHDT, CDR2 YNNKEL (reference sequence). The CDR3 contains 18 residues. TCRdb redid the calling of the RT-PCR reads with MiXCR, one entry per CDR3 protein. In the table there are approximately 410,000 distinct CDR3 sequences, around 16% of which are singletons. The chain has TRBV3-1 and TRBJ1-2; 10 bases align to TRBD1. This TCR was sampled from a human donor who was either an allogeneic HSCT recipient or a stem cell or donor lymphocyte infusion donor (not recorded which). It is not recorded whose cells these are; they may come from a transplant donor. Sequenced sample: blood, either unsorted or a sorted T cell fraction (not recorded which). CDR3 sequence reads: CASSQNGGQGIPNYGYTF. The CDR3 nucleotides are TGTGCCAGCAGCCAAAACGGGGGACAGGGGATTCCTAACTATGGCTACACCTTC.